Listed below are T cell receptor beta chains from one sample, sequenced in a study of blood T cell repertoires in COVID-19. Only in-frame clones appear in the TCRdb table, and some are missing; sequencing was by immunoSEQ multiplex PCR. The data contain about 270,000 clones, roughly 91% of them seen just once; the ten biggest clones take up 2.3%. Sequencing was done on a sample of PBMCs or T cells enriched from blood (not recorded which). The receptors originated from a woman between 40 and 55 years old with acute COVID-19. CDR3s include the opening cysteine and the closing phenylalanine or tryptophan. The D gene is left open where the match is weak. Not all rows give a size; the values are once, few, many and, for expanded clones, a class.

13	NA	TRBV20-1	TRBJ2-7	NA	TGCAGTGCTAGTCGGCGGCTAACCTACGAGCAGTACTTC	CSASRRLTYEQYF
11	NA	TRBV6-5	TRBJ1-1	NA	TGTGCCAGCAGTCGCGAGACTGAAGCTTTCTTT	CASSRETEAFF
15	NA	TRBV3-1/TRBV3-2	TRBJ1-1	NA	TGTGCCAGCAGCCAACACCAGGGTTTTAACACTGAAGCTTTCTTT	CASSQHQGFNTEAFF
14	NA	TRBV3-1/TRBV3-2	TRBJ1-6	NA	TGTGCCAGCAGCCAACAGGGTTATAATTCACCCCTCCACTTT	CASSQQGYNSPLHF
16	NA	TRBV5-4	TRBJ1-2	NA	TGTGCCAGCAGCTTTGAAGGACAGAGAGCTAACTATGGCTACACCTTC	CASSFEGQRANYGYTF
13	NA	TRBV6-5	TRBJ1-5	NA	TGTGCCAGCACGGGGGGTAGCAATCAGCCCCAGCATTTT	CASTGGSNQPQHF
15	NA	TRBV7-3	TRBJ2-6	NA	TGTGCCAGCAGCTCCACGGGATCTGGGGCCAACGTCCTGACTTTC	CASSSTGSGANVLTF
15	once	TRBV5-1	TRBJ2-3	NA	TGCGCCAGCAGCTTTGACGGGACTCGCACAGATACGCAGTATTTT	CASSFDGTRTDTQYF
16	NA	TRBV5-8	TRBJ1-4	TRBD1	TGTGCCAGCAGCTTGGGGGACAGTAACTTTATTGGAAAACTGTTTTTT	CASSLGDSNFIGKLFF
16	NA	TRBV3-1/TRBV3-2	TRBJ1-2	NA	TGTGCCAGCAGCCAAGACAGGGTCCTGGGAAACTATGGCTACACCTTC	CASSQDRVLGNYGYTF
14	NA	TRBV29-1	TRBJ2-2	TRBD1	TGCAGCGTTGGCAACAGGGGTAACACCGGGGAGCTGTTTTTT	CSVGNRGNTGELFF
14	few	TRBV5-6	TRBJ1-2	NA	TGTGCCAGCAGCTTTCGGGATCGGGCATGGGGCTACACCTTC	CASSFRDRAWGYTF